The text below deals with one T cell receptor (beta chain). Its matching antigen is unknown. Germline V lookup: CDR1 SNHLY, CDR2 FYNNEI. CDR3 size: 14 residues. The V and J ends lost 8 bases and 0 bases respectively, with 13 bases between them. The sample comes from a study of circulating and synovial CD4+ cells in juvenile arthritis. General observations from the study: Circulating pathogenic-like lymphocytes shared a substantially higher fraction of CDR3 sequences with synovium than bulk blood. Some such blood samples were as oligoclonal as synovium. Overlap with synovium rose as more T cells were sequenced.

Measured with immunoSEQ multiplex PCR; TCRdb has only the in-frame clones, and not every one. The sample records around 30,000 clones, about 95% being singletons. This sequence originates from a human donor with juvenile idiopathic arthritis. This chain uses TRBV2 with TRBJ1-1; TRBD1 might be the D (5 bases). The sequenced sample consisted of CD4+ T cells from blood. As DNA, the CDR3 is TGTGCCAGCTTCCGGGGGGGGATGAACACTGAAGCTTTCTTT. Protein sequence: CASFRGGMNTEAFF.